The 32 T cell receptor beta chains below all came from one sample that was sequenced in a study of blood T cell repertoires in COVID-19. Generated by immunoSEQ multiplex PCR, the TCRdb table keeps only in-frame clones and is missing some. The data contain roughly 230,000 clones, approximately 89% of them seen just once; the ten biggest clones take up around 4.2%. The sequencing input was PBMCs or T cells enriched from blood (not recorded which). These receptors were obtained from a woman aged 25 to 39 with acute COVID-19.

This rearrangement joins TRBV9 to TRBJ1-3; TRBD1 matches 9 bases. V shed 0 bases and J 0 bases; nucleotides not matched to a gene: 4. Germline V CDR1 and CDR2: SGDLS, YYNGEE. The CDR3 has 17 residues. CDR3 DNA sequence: TGTGCCAGCAGCGTAGCTCACAGGGGGCCCTCTGGAAACACCATATATTTT. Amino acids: CASSVAHRGPSGNTIYF.

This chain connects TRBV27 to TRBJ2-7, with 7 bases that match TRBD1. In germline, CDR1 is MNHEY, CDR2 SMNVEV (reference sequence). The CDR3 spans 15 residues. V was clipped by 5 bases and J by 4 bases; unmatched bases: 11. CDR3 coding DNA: TGTGCCAGCAGTCCCTACGGACAGGTGGATTACGAGCAGTACTTC. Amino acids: CASSPYGQVDYEQYF.

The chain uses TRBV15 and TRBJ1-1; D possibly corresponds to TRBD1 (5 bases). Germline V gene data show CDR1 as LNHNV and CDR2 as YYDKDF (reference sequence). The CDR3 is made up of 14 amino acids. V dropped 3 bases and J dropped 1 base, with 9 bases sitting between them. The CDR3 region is CATSSRGGNTEAFF. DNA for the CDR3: TGTGCCACCAGCAGCCGGGGGGGGAACACTGAAGCTTTCTTT.

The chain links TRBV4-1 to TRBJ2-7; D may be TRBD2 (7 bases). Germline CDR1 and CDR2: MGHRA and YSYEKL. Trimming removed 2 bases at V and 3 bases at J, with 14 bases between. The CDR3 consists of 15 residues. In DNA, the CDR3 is TGCGCCAGCAGCCAATTAAGGGGGGACTACTACGAGCAGTACTTC. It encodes CASSQLRGDYYEQYF.

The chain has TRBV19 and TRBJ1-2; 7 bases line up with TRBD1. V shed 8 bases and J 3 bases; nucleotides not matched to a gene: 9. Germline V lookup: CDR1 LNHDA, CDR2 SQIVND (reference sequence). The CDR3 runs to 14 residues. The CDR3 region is CASSYRGNDYGYTF. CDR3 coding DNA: TGTGCCAGTTCATACAGGGGAAACGACTATGGCTACACCTTC.

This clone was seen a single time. In nucleotides, the CDR3 is TGTGCCAGCAGCCCCGCTCAGGCCTACAATGAGCAGTTCTTC. Residues: CASSPAQAYNEQFF. The chain uses TRBV5-6 and TRBJ2-1; D is uncertain. The germline CDR1 and CDR2 sequences are SGHDT and YYEEEE. The V end lost 4 bases, the J end lost 2 bases, and 10 bases lay between the germline ends. The CDR3 is made up of 14 amino acids.

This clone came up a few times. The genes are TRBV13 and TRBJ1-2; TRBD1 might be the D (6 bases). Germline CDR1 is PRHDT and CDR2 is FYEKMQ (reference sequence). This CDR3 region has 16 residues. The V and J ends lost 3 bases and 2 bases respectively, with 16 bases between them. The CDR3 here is CASSFRSGTPNYGYTF. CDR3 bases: TGTGCCAGCAGCTTCCGTAGTGGGACACCGAACTATGGCTACACCTTC.

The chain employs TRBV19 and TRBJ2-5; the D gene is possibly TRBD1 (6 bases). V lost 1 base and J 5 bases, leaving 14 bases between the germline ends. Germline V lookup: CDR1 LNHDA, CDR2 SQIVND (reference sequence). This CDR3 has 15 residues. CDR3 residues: CASSIVGLGGETQYF. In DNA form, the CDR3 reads TGTGCCAGTAGTATAGTTGGTTTAGGGGGTGAGACCCAGTACTTC. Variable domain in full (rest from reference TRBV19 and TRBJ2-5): DGGITQSPKYLFRKEGQNVTLSCEQNLNHDAMYWYRQDPGQGLRLIYYSQIVNDFQKGDIAEGYSVSREKKESFPLTVTSAQKNPTAFYLCASSIVGLGGETQYFGPGTRLLVL.

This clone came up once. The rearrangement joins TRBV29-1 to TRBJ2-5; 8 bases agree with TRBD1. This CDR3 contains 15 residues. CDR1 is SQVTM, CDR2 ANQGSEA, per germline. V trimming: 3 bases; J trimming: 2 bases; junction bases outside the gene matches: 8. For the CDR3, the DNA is TGCAGCGTTGAGTCTGCAGGGGGCGATCAAGAGACCCAGTACTTC. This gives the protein CSVESAGGDQETQYF.

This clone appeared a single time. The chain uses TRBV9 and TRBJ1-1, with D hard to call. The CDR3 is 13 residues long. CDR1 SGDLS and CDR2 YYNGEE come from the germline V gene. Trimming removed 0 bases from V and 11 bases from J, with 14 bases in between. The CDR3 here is CASSVGSGREAFF. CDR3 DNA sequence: TGTGCCAGCAGCGTAGGGTCAGGAAGGGAGGCTTTCTTT.

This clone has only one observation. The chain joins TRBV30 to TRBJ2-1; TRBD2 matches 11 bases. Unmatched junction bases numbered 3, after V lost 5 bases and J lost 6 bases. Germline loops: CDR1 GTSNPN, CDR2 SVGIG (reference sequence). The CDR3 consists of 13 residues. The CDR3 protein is CAWASGGSNEQFF. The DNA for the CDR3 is TGTGCCTGGGCTAGCGGGGGGTCCAATGAGCAGTTCTTC.

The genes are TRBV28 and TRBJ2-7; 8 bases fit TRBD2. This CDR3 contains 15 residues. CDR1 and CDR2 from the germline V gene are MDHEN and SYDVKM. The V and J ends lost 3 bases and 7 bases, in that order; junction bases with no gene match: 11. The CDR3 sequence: CASSFQGAGAGEQYF. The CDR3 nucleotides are TGTGCCAGCAGTTTTCAAGGAGCGGGGGCCGGGGAGCAGTACTTC.

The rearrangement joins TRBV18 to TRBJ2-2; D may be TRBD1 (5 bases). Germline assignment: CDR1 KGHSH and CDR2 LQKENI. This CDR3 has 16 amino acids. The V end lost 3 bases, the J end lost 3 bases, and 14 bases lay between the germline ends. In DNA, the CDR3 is TGTGCCAGCTCACCCCTCCGCACACAGGACACCGGGGAGCTGTTTTTT. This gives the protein CASSPLRTQDTGELFF.

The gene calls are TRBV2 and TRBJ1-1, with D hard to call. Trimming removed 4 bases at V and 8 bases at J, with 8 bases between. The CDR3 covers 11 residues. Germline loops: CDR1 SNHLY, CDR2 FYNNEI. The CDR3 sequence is CASSGRLEAFF. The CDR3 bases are TGTGCCAGCAGTGGGAGACTAGAAGCTTTCTTT.

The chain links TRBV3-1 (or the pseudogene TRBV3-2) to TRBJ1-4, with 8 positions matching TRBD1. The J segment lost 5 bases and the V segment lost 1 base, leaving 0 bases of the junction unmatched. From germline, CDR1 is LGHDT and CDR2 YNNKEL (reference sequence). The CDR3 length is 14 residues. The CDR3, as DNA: TGTGCCAGCAGCCAAGGGGACAGGAATGAAAAACTGTTTTTT. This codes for CASSQGDRNEKLFF.

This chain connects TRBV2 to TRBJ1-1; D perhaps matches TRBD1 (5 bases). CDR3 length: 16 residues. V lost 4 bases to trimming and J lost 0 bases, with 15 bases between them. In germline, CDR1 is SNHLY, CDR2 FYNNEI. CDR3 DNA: TGTGCCAGCAGTGGGCGGGGCAGAACCATGAACACTGAAGCTTTCTTT. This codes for CASSGRGRTMNTEAFF.

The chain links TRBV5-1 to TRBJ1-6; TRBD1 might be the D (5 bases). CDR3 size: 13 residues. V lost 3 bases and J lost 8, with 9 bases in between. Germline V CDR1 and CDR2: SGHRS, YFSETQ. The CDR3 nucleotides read TGCGCCAGCAGCTCCGCCAGGGATTCACCCCTCCACTTT. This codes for CASSSARDSPLHF.

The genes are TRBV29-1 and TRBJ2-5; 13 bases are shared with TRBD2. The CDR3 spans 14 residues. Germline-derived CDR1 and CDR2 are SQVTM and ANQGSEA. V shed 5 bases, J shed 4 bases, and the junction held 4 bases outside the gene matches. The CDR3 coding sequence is TGCAGCGTTACTAGCGGGGGGGGTGTAGAGACCCAGTACTTC. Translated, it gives CSVTSGGGVETQYF. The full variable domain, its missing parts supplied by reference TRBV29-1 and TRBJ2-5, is SAVISQKPSRDICQRGTSLTIQCQVDSQVTMMFWYRQQPGQSLTLIATANQGSEATYESGFVIDKFPISRPNLTFSTLTVSNMSPEDSSIYLCSVTSGGGVETQYFGPGTRLLVL.

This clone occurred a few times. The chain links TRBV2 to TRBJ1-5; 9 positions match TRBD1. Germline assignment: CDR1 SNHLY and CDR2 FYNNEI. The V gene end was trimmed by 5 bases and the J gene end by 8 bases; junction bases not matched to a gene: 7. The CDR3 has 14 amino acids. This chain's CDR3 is CASSNTGGVEPQHF. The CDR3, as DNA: TGTGCCAGCAGTAATACAGGGGGCGTAGAGCCCCAGCATTTT.

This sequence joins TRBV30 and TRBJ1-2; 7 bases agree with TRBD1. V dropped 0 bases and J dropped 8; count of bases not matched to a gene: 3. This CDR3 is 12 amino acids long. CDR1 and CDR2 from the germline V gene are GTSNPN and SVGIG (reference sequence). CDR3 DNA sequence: TGTGCCTGGAGTGTAGGGGGCTTGGGCTACACCTTC. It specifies CAWSVGGLGYTF.

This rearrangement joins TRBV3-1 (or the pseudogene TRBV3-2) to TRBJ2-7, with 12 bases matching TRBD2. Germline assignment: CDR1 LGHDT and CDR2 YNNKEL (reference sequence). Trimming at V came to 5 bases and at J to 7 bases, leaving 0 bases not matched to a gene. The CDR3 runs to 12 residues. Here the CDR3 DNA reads TGTGCCAGCAGCGGACTAGCGGGGGAGCAGTACTTC. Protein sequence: CASSGLAGEQYF.

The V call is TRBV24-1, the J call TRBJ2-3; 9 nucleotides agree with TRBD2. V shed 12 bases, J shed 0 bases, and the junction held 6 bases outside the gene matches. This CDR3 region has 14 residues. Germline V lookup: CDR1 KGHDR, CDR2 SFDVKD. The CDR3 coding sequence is TGTGCCTCTAGCGGGGCGATTAGCACAGATACGCAGTATTTT. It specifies CASSGAISTDTQYF.

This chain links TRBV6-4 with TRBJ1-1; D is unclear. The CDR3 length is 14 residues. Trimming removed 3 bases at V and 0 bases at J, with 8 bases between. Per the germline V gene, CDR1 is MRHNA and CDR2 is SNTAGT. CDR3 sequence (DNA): TGTGCCAGCAGTGAGACGGGGTTGAACACTGAAGCTTTCTTT. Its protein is CASSETGLNTEAFF.

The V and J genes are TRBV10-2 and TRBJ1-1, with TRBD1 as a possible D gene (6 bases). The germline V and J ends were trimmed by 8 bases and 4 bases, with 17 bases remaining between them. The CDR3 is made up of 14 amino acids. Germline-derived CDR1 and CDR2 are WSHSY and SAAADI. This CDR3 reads CASRRGLRGTEAFF. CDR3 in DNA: TGCGCCAGCCGGCGGGGGCTCAGGGGCACTGAAGCTTTCTTT.

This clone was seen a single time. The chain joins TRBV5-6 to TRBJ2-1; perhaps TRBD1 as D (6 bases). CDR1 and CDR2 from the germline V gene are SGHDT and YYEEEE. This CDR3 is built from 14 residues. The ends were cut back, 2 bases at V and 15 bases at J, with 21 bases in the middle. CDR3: CASSFKSWGHDLFF. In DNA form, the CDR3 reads TGTGCCAGCAGCTTCAAGTCGTGGGGGCATGATCTGTTCTTC.

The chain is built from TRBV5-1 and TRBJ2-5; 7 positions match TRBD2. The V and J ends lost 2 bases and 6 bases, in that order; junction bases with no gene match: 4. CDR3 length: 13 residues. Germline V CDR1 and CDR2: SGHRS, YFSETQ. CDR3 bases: TGCGCCAGCAGCTTCGGGGGGTGGCAGACCCAGTACTTC. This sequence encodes CASSFGGWQTQYF.

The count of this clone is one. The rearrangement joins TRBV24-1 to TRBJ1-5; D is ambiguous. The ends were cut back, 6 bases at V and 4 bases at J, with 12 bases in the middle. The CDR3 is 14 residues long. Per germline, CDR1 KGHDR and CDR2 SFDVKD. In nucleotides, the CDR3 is TGTGCCACCAGTCATCGGGGAAGGAATCAGCCCCAGCATTTT. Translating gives CATSHRGRNQPQHF.

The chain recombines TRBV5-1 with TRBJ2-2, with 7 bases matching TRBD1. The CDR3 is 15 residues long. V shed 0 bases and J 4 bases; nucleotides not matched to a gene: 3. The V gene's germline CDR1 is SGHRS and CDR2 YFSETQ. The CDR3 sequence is CASSLVGGPTGELFF. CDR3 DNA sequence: TGCGCCAGCAGCTTGGTAGGGGGCCCCACCGGGGAGCTGTTTTTT.

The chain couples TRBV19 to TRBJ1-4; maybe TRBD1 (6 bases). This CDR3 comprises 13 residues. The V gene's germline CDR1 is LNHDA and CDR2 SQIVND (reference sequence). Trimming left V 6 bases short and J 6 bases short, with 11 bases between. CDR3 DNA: TGTGCCAGTAGGGGACCAGGGGATGAAAAACTGTTTTTT. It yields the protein CASRGPGDEKLFF.

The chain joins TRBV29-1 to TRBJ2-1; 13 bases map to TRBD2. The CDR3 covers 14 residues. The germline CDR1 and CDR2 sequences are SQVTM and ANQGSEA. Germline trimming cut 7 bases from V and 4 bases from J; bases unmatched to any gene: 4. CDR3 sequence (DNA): TGCAGCGCCGGACTAGCGGGGGCATACAATGAGCAGTTCTTC. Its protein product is CSAGLAGAYNEQFF.

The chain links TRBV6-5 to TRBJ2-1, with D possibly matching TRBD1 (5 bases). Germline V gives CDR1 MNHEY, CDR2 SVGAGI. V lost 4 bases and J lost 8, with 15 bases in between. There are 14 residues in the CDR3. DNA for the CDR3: TGTGCCAGCAGTTTTCGGTCTAGGGGCGATGAGCAGTTCTTC. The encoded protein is CASSFRSRGDEQFF.

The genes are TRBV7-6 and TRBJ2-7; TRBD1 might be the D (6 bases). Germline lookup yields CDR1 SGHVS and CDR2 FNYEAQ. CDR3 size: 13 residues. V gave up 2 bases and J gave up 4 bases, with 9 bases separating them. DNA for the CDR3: TGTGCCAGCAGCTTAACCACAGGGTACGAGCAGTACTTC. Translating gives CASSLTTGYEQYF.